These T cell receptor beta chains were read from a single sample in a study of vaccination and CD4 T cells after COVID-19. TCRdb independently ran MiXCR on the PCR reads; one entry per CDR3 protein. The table records about 18,000 distinct CDR3 sequences, about 38% of them present only once. Their antigen targets remain unknown. The material sequenced was CD4+ T cells from blood, cultured in vitro. These receptor sequences come from a human donor who had recovered from COVID-19. Both conserved end residues are part of each CDR3. A D gene is named only where the DNA matches it firmly. A clone size is listed for some rows: how often the clone was seen (once, few, many), or a class if it is expanded.

clone size: NA; J gene: TRBJ2-7; V gene: TRBV21-1; D gene: NA; CDR3 DNA: TGTGCCAGCAGCAGACGGGGGGGAACCTACGAGCAGTACTTC; CDR3 protein: CASSRRGGTYEQYF
clone size: NA; J gene: TRBJ2-3; V gene: TRBV7-9; D gene: TRBD1; CDR3 DNA: TGTGCCAGCAGCTTAGGGACAGGGACTAGCACAGATACGCAGTATTTT; CDR3 protein: CASSLGTGTSTDTQYF
clone size: few; J gene: TRBJ2-5; V gene: TRBV7-2; D gene: NA; CDR3 DNA: TGTGCCAGCAGACAGGACTATTTCGAGACCCAGTACTTC; CDR3 protein: CASRQDYFETQYF
clone size: NA; J gene: TRBJ1-6; V gene: TRBV7-3; D gene: NA; CDR3 DNA: TGTGCCAGCAGCTGGGACAAAAATTCACCCCTCCACTTT; CDR3 protein: CASSWDKNSPLHF
clone size: few; J gene: TRBJ1-1; V gene: TRBV2; D gene: TRBD1; CDR3 DNA: TGTGCCAGCAACCGGGACAGCCGTAGGCCTGAAGCTTTCTTT; CDR3 protein: CASNRDSRRPEAFF
clone size: NA; J gene: TRBJ2-5; V gene: TRBV28; D gene: NA; CDR3 DNA: TGTGCCAGCAGTTTTTCACAGGGGGGGCTGGTTGGCGGAGAGACCCAGTACTTC; CDR3 protein: CASSFSQGGLVGGETQYF
clone size: few; J gene: TRBJ2-3; V gene: TRBV21-1; D gene: NA; CDR3 DNA: TGTGCCAGCAGCAAGGAGACTAGAGAGGGGGCAGATACGCAGTATTTT; CDR3 protein: CASSKETREGADTQYF
clone size: NA; J gene: TRBJ1-2; V gene: TRBV3-1; D gene: NA; CDR3 DNA: TGTGCCAGCAGCCAACTAGGATATAACTATGGCTACACCTTC; CDR3 protein: CASSQLGYNYGYTF
clone size: NA; J gene: TRBJ2-2; V gene: TRBV19; D gene: NA; CDR3 DNA: TGTGCCAGTAGGAAACCCTACCCGAACACCGGGGAGCTGTTTTTT; CDR3 protein: CASRKPYPNTGELFF
clone size: few; J gene: TRBJ1-2; V gene: TRBV6-1; D gene: TRBD1; CDR3 DNA: TGTGCCAGCAGCTGGACAGGGAATGGCTACACCTTC; CDR3 protein: CASSWTGNGYTF
clone size: few; J gene: TRBJ1-2; V gene: TRBV5-1; D gene: TRBD1; CDR3 DNA: TGCGCCAGCACCCATCGGGACAGGGGGTCGGATGGCTACACCTTC; CDR3 protein: CASTHRDRGSDGYTF
clone size: NA; J gene: TRBJ1-1; V gene: TRBV18; D gene: NA; CDR3 DNA: TGTGCCAGCTCACCACACCACGGGGGTGAAGCTTTCTTT; CDR3 protein: CASSPHHGGEAFF
clone size: few; J gene: TRBJ2-1; V gene: TRBV20-1; D gene: NA; CDR3 DNA: TGCAGTGCTAGGAGGGTACATGAGCAGTTCTTC; CDR3 protein: CSARRVHEQFF
clone size: few; J gene: TRBJ2-7; V gene: TRBV11-1; D gene: NA; CDR3 DNA: TGTGCCAGCAGCTTGCTGGGAGCGGCCGGATCGCACGAGCAGTACTTC; CDR3 protein: CASSLLGAAGSHEQYF
clone size: once; J gene: TRBJ2-3; V gene: TRBV9; D gene: NA; CDR3 DNA: TGTGCCAGCAGCGCTGGGATCACTAGCACAGATACGCAGTATTTT; CDR3 protein: CASSAGITSTDTQYF
clone size: NA; J gene: TRBJ2-5; V gene: TRBV7-9; D gene: TRBD2; CDR3 DNA: TGTGCCAGCAGCCGGAAGGGACTAGCGGGGGGCCTCCAAGAGACCCAGTACTTC; CDR3 protein: CASSRKGLAGGLQETQYF
clone size: NA; J gene: TRBJ2-1; V gene: TRBV2; D gene: NA; CDR3 DNA: TGTGCCAGCAGTGTGGAGGGGGCTCCCGTAAATGAGCAGTTCTTC; CDR3 protein: CASSVEGAPVNEQFF
clone size: NA; J gene: TRBJ2-5; V gene: TRBV7-9; D gene: TRBD2; CDR3 DNA: TGTGCCAGCAGCTTATTGGCTAGCGGGAGACTTCAAGAGACCCAGTACTTC; CDR3 protein: CASSLLASGRLQETQYF
clone size: NA; J gene: TRBJ2-3; V gene: TRBV20-1; D gene: NA; CDR3 DNA: TGCAGTGCTAGTTCAGCTTCTAGCACAGATACGCAGTATTTT; CDR3 protein: CSASSASSTDTQYF
clone size: few; J gene: TRBJ1-2; V gene: TRBV5-4; D gene: TRBD1; CDR3 DNA: TGTGCCAGCAGCTTGGGGACAGGGGATGGCTACACCTTC; CDR3 protein: CASSLGTGDGYTF
clone size: few; J gene: TRBJ1-5; V gene: TRBV2; D gene: NA; CDR3 DNA: TGTGCCAGCAGCCGAGGGGGACTTTGGACCACTCAGCCCCAGCATTTT; CDR3 protein: CASSRGGLWTTQPQHF
clone size: NA; J gene: TRBJ2-7; V gene: TRBV6-1; D gene: NA; CDR3 DNA: TGTGCCAGCAGTCAACGGGGCCCAGGGAGCGAGCAGTACTTC; CDR3 protein: CASSQRGPGSEQYF
clone size: medium-sized; J gene: TRBJ1-6; V gene: TRBV20-1; D gene: NA; CDR3 DNA: TGCAGTGCTCCAGACCGGTTATATAATTCACCCCTCCACTTT; CDR3 protein: CSAPDRLYNSPLHF
clone size: NA; J gene: TRBJ2-5; V gene: TRBV20-1; D gene: NA; CDR3 DNA: TGCAGTGCTGACTTACTTGACACTACCACGGGTGGGGGGATGGAGACCCAGTACTTC; CDR3 protein: CSADLLDTTTGGGMETQYF
clone size: NA; J gene: TRBJ2-7; V gene: TRBV12-3/TRBV12-4; D gene: TRBD2; CDR3 DNA: TGTGCCAGCAGTTTCTGGCGGGGGGTCTACGAGCAGTACTTC; CDR3 protein: CASSFWRGVYEQYF
clone size: few; J gene: TRBJ2-2; V gene: TRBV30; D gene: NA; CDR3 DNA: TGTGCCTGGCAAGGTAACATGGCCGGGGAGCTGTTTTTT; CDR3 protein: CAWQGNMAGELFF
clone size: few; J gene: TRBJ1-5; V gene: TRBV18; D gene: TRBD1; CDR3 DNA: TGTGCCAGCTCACGCCAGGGGGGGAATCAGCCCCAGCATTTT; CDR3 protein: CASSRQGGNQPQHF
clone size: NA; J gene: TRBJ1-1; V gene: TRBV30; D gene: NA; CDR3 DNA: TGTGCCTGGAGTGCTCAGTGGACTGAAGCTTTCTTT; CDR3 protein: CAWSAQWTEAFF
clone size: NA; J gene: TRBJ2-5; V gene: TRBV6-1; D gene: NA; CDR3 DNA: TGTGCCAGCAGCGCTGATAACCCGGAGACCCAGTACTTC; CDR3 protein: CASSADNPETQYF
clone size: few; J gene: TRBJ2-5; V gene: TRBV6-8; D gene: NA; CDR3 DNA: TGTGCCAGCAGTTACTCGGGGGCTGCGGAGCGCCAAGAGACCCAGTACTTC; CDR3 protein: CASSYSGAAERQETQYF
clone size: medium-sized; J gene: TRBJ1-3; V gene: TRBV7-2; D gene: NA; CDR3 DNA: TGTGCCAGCAGCTTTAGGAGGGAAAACACCATATATTTT; CDR3 protein: CASSFRRENTIYF
clone size: few; J gene: TRBJ2-7; V gene: TRBV20-1; D gene: TRBD1; CDR3 DNA: TGCAGTGCTGATACAGGGGGTATCACCTACGAGCAGTACTTC; CDR3 protein: CSADTGGITYEQYF
clone size: NA; J gene: TRBJ2-2; V gene: TRBV7-7; D gene: NA; CDR3 DNA: TGTGCTAGCAGCTATAGTGGTACCGGGGAGCTGTTTTTT; CDR3 protein: CASSYSGTGELFF
clone size: NA; J gene: TRBJ2-5; V gene: TRBV28; D gene: NA; CDR3 DNA: TGTGCCAGCAAGAAGGGACGGCGCCAAGAGACCCAGTACTTC; CDR3 protein: CASKKGRRQETQYF
clone size: NA; J gene: TRBJ2-1; V gene: TRBV7-9; D gene: TRBD2; CDR3 DNA: TGTGCCAGCAGCTCACTCAAACTAGCGGGAGATAATGAGCAGTTCTTC; CDR3 protein: CASSSLKLAGDNEQFF
clone size: NA; J gene: TRBJ2-5; V gene: TRBV9; D gene: TRBD2; CDR3 DNA: TGTGCCAGCAGCCCAGAGGAGACTAGCGCTATAGAGACCCAGTACTTC; CDR3 protein: CASSPEETSAIETQYF
clone size: NA; J gene: TRBJ2-1; V gene: TRBV20-1; D gene: NA; CDR3 DNA: TGCAGTGCTAGACGCTCTAGGTGGGGTGAGCAGTTCTTC; CDR3 protein: CSARRSRWGEQFF